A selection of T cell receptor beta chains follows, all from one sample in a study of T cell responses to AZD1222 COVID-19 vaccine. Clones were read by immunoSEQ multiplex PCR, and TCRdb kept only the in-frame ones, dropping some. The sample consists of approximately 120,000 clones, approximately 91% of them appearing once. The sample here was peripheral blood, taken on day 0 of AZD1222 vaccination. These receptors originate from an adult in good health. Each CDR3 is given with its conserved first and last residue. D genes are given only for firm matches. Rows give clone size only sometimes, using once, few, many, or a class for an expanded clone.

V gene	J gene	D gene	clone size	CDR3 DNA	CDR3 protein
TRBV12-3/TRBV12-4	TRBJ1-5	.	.	TGTGCCAGCACTTTCGGGGGCATCCAGCCCCAGCATTTT	CASTFGGIQPQHF
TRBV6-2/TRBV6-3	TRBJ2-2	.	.	TGTGCCAGCAGTTTGACAGGATACAGCACCGGGGAGCTGTTTTTT	CASSLTGYSTGELFF
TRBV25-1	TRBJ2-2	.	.	TGTGCCAGCAGTGACCCTAGCGTGAACACCGGGGAGCTGTTTTTT	CASSDPSVNTGELFF
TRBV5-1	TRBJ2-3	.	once	TGCGCCAGCAGCTTCAAAGCGGTGGACATAGATACGCAGTATTTT	CASSFKAVDIDTQYF
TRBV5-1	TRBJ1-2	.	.	TGCGCCAGCAGCTTGGAGGCAGCGGGCTATGGCTACACCTTC	CASSLEAAGYGYTF
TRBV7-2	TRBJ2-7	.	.	TGTGCCAGCAGCCCAGGACCTTCAGAGGGGGAGCAGTACTTC	CASSPGPSEGEQYF
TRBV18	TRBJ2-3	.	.	TGTGCCAGCTCCCTACGCACAGATACGCAGTATTTT	CASSLRTDTQYF
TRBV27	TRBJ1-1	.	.	TGTGCCAGCAGTTTATCTGTCTATGGGGGGCTGCACACTGAAGCTTTCTTT	CASSLSVYGGLHTEAFF
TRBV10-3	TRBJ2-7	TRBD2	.	TGTGCCATCAGTGGGGGGGAGGGGATCTCCTACGAGCAGTACTTC	CAISGGEGISYEQYF
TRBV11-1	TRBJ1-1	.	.	TGTGCCAGCAGCCCCCCGGGGCGGGACACTGAAGCTTTCTTT	CASSPPGRDTEAFF
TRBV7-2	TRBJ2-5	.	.	TGTGCCAGCAGCTTGGGGTTTTCAAGGGAGACCCAGTACTTC	CASSLGFSRETQYF
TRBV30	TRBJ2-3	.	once	TGTGCCTGGAGTTGGTCCGGGAGCACAGATACGCAGTATTTT	CAWSWSGSTDTQYF
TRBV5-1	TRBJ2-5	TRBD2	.	TGCGCCAGCAGCCGGGGACTAGCGGGAGGGCCAGAGACCCAGTACTTC	CASSRGLAGGPETQYF
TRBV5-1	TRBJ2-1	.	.	TGCGCCAGCACTTCGACGGACTTAATCGACAATGAGCAGTTCTTC	CASTSTDLIDNEQFF
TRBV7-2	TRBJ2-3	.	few	TGTGCCAGCAGCGTTACATATACAGATACGCAGTATTTT	CASSVTYTDTQYF
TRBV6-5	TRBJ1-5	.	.	TGTGCCAGCAGTTACTCGCGAGGGCAGCCCCAGCATTTT	CASSYSRGQPQHF
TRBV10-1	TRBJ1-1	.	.	TGCGCCAGCAGTGAGTTTCAGGGCACTGAAGCTTTCTTT	CASSEFQGTEAFF
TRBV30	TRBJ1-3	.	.	TGTGCCTGGAGTGTACTTGTCTCTGGAAACACCATATATTTT	CAWSVLVSGNTIYF
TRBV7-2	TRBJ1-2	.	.	TGTGCCAGCAGCCTCAGTTCGAGCTATGGCTACACCTTC	CASSLSSSYGYTF
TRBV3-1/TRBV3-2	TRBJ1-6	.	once	TGTGCCAGCAGCCAAGATTGGGGGGTCGGGAATAATTCACCCCTCCACTTT	CASSQDWGVGNNSPLHF
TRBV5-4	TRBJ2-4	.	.	TGTGCCAGCAGCTTGGACAGGGCAGGGAACATTCAGTACTTC	CASSLDRAGNIQYF
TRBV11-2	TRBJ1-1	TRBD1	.	TGTGCCAGCAGCTTAGCGCGACAGGGATTTGCTGAAGCTTTCTTT	CASSLARQGFAEAFF
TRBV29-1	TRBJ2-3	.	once	TGCAGCGGTACTACGACAGATACGCAGTATTTT	CSGTTTDTQYF
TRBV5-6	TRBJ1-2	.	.	TGTGCCAGCAGCGTTACAGGGTCCCTACTTAACTATGGCTACACCTTC	CASSVTGSLLNYGYTF
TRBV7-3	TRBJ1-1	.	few	TGTGCCAGCAGCTGGGACATGAACACTGAAGCTTTCTTT	CASSWDMNTEAFF
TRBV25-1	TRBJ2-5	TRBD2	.	TGTGCCAGCACAGCTAGCGGCTGGTACCAAGAGACCCAGTACTTC	CASTASGWYQETQYF
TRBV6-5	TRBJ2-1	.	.	TGTGCCAGCAGTTTACGTGCCTACAATGAGCAGTTCTTC	CASSLRAYNEQFF
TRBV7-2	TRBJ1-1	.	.	TGTGCCAGCAGCTCGGGACTGGGTACTGAAGCTTTCTTT	CASSSGLGTEAFF